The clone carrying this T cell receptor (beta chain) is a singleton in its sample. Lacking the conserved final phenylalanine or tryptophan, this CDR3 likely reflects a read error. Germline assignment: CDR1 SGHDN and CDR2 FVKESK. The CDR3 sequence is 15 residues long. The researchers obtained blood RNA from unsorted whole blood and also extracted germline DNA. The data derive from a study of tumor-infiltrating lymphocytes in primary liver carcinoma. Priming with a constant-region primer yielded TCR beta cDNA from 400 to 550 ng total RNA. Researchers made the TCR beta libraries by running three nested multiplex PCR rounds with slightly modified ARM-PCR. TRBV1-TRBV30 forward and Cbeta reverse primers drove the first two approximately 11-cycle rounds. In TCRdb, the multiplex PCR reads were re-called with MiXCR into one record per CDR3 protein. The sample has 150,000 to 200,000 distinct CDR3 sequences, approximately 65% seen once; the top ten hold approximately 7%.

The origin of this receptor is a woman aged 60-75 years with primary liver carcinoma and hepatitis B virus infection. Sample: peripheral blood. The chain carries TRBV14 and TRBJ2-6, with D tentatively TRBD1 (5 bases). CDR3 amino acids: CASSQFHSGANVLTI. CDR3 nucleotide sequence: TGTGCCAGCAGCCAATTCCACTCTGGGGCTAACGTCCTGACTATC.